Below, one T cell receptor beta chain is given with its context. Sequencing used immunoSEQ multiplex PCR; TCRdb keeps in-frame clones, though not all of them. The sample shows 650,000 to 950,000 clones, approximately 85% of them seen only once. The sample belongs to a study of shared T cell receptors in the human thymus. V shed 0 bases and J shed 6 bases, with 12 bases lying between them. CDR1 MNHEY and CDR2 SMNVEV come from the germline V gene (reference sequence). The CDR3 has 14 residues. This sample was shared with a second study, whose subject was human thymus T cells. As reported in that work: Serving as donors were healthy Finnish infants, each of whom was having open corrective surgery for congenital heart defects. Resections were taken during corrective heart surgery, and the thymus tissue came from these. Blood and thymic repertoires both appeared biased in V and J gene usage. Related research examined unrelated individuals and reported that their thymic repertoires overlapped highly.

The receptor comes from a girl under two years old with a congenital heart defect. The chain employs TRBV27 and TRBJ2-7, with D maybe TRBD1 (5 bases). Sequences were obtained from thymocytes. The CDR3 loop is CASSLSGRVVEQYF. The CDR3 nucleotides are TGTGCCAGCAGTTTATCTGGCAGGGTGGTCGAGCAGTACTTC.